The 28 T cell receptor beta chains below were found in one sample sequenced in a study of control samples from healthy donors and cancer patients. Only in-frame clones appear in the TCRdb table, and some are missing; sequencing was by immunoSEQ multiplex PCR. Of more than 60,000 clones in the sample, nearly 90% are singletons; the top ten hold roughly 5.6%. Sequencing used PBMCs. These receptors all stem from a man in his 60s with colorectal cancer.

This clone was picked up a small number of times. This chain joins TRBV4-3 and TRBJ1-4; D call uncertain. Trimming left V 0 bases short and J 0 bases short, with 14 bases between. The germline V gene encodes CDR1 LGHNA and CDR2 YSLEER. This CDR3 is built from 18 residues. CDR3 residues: CASSQDHGSPATNEKLFF. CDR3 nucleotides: TGCGCCAGCAGCCAAGATCACGGCAGTCCAGCAACTAATGAAAAACTGTTTTTT.

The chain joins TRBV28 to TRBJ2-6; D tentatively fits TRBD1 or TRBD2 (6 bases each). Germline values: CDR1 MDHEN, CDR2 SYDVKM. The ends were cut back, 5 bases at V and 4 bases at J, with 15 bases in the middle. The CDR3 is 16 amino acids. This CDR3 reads CASSNREVRGANVLTF. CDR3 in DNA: TGTGCCAGCAGTAACAGGGAGGTGAGAGGGGCCAACGTCCTGACTTTC.

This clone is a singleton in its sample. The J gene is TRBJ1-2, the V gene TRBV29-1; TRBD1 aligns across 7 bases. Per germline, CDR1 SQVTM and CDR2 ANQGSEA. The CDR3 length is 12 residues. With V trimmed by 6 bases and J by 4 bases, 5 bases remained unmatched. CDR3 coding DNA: TGCAGCGTGAACCGGGACAGCTATGGCTACACCTTC. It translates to CSVNRDSYGYTF.

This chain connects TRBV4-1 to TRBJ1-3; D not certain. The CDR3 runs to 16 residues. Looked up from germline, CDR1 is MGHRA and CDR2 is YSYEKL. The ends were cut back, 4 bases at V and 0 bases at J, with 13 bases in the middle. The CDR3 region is CASSPVGSISGNTIYF. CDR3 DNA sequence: TGCGCCAGCAGCCCGGTGGGGTCCATCTCTGGAAACACCATATATTTT.

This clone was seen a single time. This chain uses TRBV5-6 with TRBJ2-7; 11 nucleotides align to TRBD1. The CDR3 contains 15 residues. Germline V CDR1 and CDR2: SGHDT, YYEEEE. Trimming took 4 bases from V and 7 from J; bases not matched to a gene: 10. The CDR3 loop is CASSQGTGGPWEQYF. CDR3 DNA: TGTGCCAGCAGCCAGGGGACAGGGGGTCCGTGGGAGCAGTACTTC. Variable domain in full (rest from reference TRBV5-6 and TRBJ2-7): DAGVTQSPTHLIKTRGQQVTLRCSPKSGHDTVSWYQQALGQGPQFIFQYYEEEERQRGNFPDRFSGHQFPNYSSELNVNALLLGDSALYLCASSQGTGGPWEQYFGPGTRLTVT.

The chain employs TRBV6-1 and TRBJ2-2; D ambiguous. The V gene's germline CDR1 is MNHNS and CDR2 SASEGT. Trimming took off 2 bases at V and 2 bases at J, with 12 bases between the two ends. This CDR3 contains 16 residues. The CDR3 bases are TGTGCCAGCAGTGAAAGAGGTGGTCTCAACACCGGGGAGCTGTTTTTT. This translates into CASSERGGLNTGELFF.

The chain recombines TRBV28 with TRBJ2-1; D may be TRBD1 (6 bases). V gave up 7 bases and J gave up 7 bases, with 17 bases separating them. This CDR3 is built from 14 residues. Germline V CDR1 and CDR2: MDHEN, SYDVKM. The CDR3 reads CASTLQGNLNEQFF. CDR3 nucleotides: TGTGCCAGCACCCTCCAGGGGAATTTGAATGAGCAGTTCTTC.

The DNA of the CDR3 is TGTGCCAGCAGCCCAACAGGGCCGGGGCGGGCTTTCTTT. Encoded protein: CASSPTGPGRAFF. The rearrangement links TRBV11-1 to TRBJ1-1; tentative D call: TRBD1 (6 bases). With 5 bases removed from V and 11 bases from J, the gap between germline ends came to 18 bases. Germline CDR1 SGHAT, CDR2 FQDESV (reference sequence). The CDR3 totals 13 residues.

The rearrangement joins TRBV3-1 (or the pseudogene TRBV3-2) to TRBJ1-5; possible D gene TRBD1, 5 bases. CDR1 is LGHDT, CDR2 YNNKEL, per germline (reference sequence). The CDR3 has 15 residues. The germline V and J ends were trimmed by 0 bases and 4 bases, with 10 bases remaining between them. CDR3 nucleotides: TGTGCCAGCAGCCAAGATTGGGGGTCGAATCAGCCCCAGCATTTT. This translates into CASSQDWGSNQPQHF.

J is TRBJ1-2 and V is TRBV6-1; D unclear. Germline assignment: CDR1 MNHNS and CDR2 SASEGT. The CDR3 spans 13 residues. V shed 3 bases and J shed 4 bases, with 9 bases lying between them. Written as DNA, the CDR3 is TGTGCCAGCAGTGAGAATGGGGTCTATGGCTACACCTTC. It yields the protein CASSENGVYGYTF.

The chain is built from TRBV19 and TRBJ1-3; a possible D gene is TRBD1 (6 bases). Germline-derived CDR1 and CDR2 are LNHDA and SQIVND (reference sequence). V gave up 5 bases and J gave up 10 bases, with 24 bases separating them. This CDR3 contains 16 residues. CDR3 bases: TGTGCCAGTAGTCCCTTTCGTCCCGGGACAAGGTCGACCATATATTTT. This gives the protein CASSPFRPGTRSTIYF. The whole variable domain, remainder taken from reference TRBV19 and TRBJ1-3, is DGGITQSPKYLFRKEGQNVTLSCEQNLNHDAMYWYRQDPGQGLRLIYYSQIVNDFQKGDIAEGYSVSREKKESFPLTVTSAQKNPTAFYLCASSPFRPGTRSTIYFGEGSWLTVV.

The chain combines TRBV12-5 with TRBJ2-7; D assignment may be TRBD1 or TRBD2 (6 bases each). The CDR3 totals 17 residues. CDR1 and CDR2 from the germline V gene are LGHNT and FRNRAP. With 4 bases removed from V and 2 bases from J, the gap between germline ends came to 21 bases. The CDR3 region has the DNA TGTGCTAGTGGTTATCCCTCCCGCGGAGGGGGGCCCTACGAGCAGTACTTC. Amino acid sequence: CASGYPSRGGGPYEQYF.

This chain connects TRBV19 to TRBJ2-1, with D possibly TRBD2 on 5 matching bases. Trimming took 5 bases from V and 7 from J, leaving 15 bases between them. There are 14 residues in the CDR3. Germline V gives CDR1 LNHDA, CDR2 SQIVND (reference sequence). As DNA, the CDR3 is TGTGCCAGTAGTTCTTCGATGCGAGGGAATGAGCAGTTCTTC. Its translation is CASSSSMRGNEQFF.

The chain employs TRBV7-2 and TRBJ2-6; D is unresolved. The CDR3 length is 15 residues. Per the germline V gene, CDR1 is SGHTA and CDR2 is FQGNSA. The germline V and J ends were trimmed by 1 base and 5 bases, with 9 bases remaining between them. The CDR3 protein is CASSLVASRANVLTF. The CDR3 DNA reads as TGTGCCAGCAGCTTAGTGGCTAGTCGGGCCAACGTCCTGACTTTC.

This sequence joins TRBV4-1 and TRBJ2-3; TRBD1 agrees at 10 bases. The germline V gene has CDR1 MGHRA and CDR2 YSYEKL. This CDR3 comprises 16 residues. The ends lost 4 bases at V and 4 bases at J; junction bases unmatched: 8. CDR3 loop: CASSLWTGGMADTQYF. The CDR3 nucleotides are TGCGCCAGCAGCCTGTGGACAGGGGGAATGGCAGATACGCAGTATTTT.

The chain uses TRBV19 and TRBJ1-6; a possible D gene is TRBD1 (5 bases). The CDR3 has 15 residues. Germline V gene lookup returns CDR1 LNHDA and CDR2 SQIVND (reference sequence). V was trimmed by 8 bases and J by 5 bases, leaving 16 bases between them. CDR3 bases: TGTGCCAGTCAAACGGACACCCTAAATAATTCACCCCTCCACTTT. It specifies CASQTDTLNNSPLHF.

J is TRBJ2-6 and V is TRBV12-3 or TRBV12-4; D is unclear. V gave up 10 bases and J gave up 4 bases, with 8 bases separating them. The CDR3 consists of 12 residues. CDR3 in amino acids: CATRPGANVLTF. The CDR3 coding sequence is TGTGCCACCCGGCCCGGGGCCAACGTCCTGACTTTC.

CDR3 sequence: CASSTGGLQTQYF. The DNA for the CDR3 is TGTGCCAGCAGCACGGGCGGACTACAGACCCAGTACTTC. V usage is TRBV7-2 and J usage is TRBJ2-5; weak D call: TRBD2 (6 bases). Per germline, CDR1 SGHTA and CDR2 FQGNSA. The CDR3 covers 13 residues. V shed 5 bases and J shed 6 bases, with 13 bases lying between them.

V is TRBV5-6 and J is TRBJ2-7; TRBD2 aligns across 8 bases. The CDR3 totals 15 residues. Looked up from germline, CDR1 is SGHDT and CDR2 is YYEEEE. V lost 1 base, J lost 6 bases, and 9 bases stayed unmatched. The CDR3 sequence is CASSLRPAGVSEQYF. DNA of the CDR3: TGTGCCAGCAGCTTGCGGCCAGCGGGGGTCTCCGAGCAGTACTTC.

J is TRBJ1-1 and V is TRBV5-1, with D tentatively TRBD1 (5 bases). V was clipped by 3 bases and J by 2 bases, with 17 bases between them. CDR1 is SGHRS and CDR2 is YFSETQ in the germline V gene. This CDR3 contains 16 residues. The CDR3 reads CASSYHRGGTNTEAFF. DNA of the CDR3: TGCGCCAGCAGCTACCACCGGGGGGGTACCAACACTGAAGCTTTCTTT. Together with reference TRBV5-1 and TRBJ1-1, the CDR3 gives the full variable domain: KAGVTQTPRYLIKTRGQQVTLSCSPISGHRSVSWYQQTPGQGLQFLFEYFSETQRNKGNFPGRFSGRQFSNSRSEMNVSTLELGDSALYLCASSYHRGGTNTEAFFGQGTRLTVV.

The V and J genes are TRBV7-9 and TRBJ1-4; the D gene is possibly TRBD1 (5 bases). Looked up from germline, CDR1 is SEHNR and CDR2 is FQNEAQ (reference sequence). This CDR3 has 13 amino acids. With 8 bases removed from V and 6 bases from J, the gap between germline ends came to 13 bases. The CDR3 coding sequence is TGTGCCAGCGTCAGGGTCGCGGATGAAAAACTGTTTTTT. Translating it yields CASVRVADEKLFF.

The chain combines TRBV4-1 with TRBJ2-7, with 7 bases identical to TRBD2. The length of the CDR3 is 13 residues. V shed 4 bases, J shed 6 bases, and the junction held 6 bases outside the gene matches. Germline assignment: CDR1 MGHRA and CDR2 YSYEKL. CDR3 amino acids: CASSPERGSEQYF. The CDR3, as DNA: TGCGCCAGCAGCCCTGAGCGGGGCAGCGAGCAGTACTTC.

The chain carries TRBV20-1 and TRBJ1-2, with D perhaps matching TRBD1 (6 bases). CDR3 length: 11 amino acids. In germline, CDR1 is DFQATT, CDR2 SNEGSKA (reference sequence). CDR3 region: CTTGAWYGYTF. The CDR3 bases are TGCACCACGGGGGCCTGGTATGGCTACACCTTC.

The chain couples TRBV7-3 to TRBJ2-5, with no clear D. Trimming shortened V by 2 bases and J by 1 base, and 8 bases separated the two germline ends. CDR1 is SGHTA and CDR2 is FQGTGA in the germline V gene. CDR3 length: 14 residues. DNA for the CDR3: TGTGCCAGCAGCTTATTGGGCAGCCAAGAGACCCAGTACTTC. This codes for CASSLLGSQETQYF.

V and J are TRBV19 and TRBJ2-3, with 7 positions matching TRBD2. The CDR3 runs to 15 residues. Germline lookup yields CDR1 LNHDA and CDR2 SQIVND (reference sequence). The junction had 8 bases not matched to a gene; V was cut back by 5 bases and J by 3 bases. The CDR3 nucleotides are TGTGCCAGTAGTGCCGGAGCGGGGAGGACAGATACGCAGTATTTT. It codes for CASSAGAGRTDTQYF.

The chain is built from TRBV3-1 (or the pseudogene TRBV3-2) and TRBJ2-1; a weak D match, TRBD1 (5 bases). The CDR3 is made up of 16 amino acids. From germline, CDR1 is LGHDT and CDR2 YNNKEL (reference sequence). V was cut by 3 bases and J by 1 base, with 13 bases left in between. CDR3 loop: CASSHQGVGSYNEQFF. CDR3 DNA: TGTGCCAGCAGCCACCAAGGGGTTGGGTCCTACAATGAGCAGTTCTTC.

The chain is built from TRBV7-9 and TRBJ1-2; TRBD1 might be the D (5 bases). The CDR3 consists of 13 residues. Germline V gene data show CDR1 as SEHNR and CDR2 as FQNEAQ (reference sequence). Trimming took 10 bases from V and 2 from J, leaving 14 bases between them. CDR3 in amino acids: CATGGTRNYGYTF. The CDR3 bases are TGTGCCACGGGGGGGACGCGAAACTATGGCTACACCTTC.

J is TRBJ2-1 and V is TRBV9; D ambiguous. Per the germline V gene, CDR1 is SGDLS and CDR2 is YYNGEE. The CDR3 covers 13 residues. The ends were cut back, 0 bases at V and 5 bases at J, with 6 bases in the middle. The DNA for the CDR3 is TGTGCCAGCAGCGTAGGCAGCAACAATGAGCAGTTCTTC. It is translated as CASSVGSNNEQFF. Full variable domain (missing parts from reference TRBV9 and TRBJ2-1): DSGVTQTPKHLITATGQRVTLRCSPRSGDLSVYWYQQSLDQGLQFLIQYYNGEERAKGNILERFSAQQFPDLHSELNLSSLELGDSALYFCASSVGSNNEQFFGPGTRLTVL.